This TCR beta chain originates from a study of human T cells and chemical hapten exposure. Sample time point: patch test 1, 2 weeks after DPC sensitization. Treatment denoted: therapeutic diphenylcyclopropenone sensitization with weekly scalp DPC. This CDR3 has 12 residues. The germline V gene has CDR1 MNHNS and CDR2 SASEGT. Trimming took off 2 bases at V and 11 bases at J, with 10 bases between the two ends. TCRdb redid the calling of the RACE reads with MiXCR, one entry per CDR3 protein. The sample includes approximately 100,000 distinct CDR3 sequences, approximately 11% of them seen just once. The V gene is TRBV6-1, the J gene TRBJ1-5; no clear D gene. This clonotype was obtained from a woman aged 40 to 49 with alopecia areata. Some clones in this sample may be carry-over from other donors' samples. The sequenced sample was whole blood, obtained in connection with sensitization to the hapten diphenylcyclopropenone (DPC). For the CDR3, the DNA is TGTGCCAGCAGTGAATCCCGTGGAGCCCAGCATTTT. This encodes CASSESRGAQHF.